The text below deals with one T cell receptor (beta chain). Its cognate antigen has yet to be identified. No clone much larger than this one lies a single base away; base qualities are absent. Whole blood was collected in K2EDTA tubes by collaborating institutions according to the institutions' own protocols. For TCRbeta analysis, collaborator samples were shipped as frozen whole blood, as isolated PBMCs, or as DNA extracted from either sample type. The data are from a study of blood T cell repertoires in COVID-19 (dated by TCRdb to about 2020). For the study in its entirety: Collaborator samples came from the United States, Italy and Spain and covered acute and convalescent phases of COVID-19. Samples came from the ongoing ImmuneRACE study (first 160 participants) plus 1,254 subjects from 6 global collaborators. The repertoires were released in a freely available public database meant as a resource for research on the immune response to SARS-CoV-2. The material from the prospective study consisted of cDNA or gDNA derived from T cells, B-cell-depleted T cells, or PBMCs. Deeply sampled blood TCRbeta repertoires from subjects exposed to, actively infected with, or recovered from COVID-19 were included in the dataset. A de-identified subject ID, COVID-19 status, age in years and sex were almost always included in the sample metadata. Where HLA class I and class II types were available, the types were taken from metadata supplied by the sample provider, not from assay-based typing. The research as a whole found: Clinical and demographic metadata were provided uncurated, with the amount varying by source and participant.

TCRbeta CDR3 regions were amplified from genomic DNA by means of the immunoSEQ Assay, a bias-controlled multiplex PCR. Regarding the original processing steps: The number of nucleated cells in each sample was estimated from the amplification of reference gene primers within the assay. To quantify the absolute abundance of each unique TCRbeta CDR3 rearrangement, sequence reads were collapsed and filtered. For each sample, productive Simpson clonality was calculated by taking the square root of Simpson's diversity index across productive rearrangements. TCRdb obtained this table from immuneACCESS and retained in-frame rearrangements with V and J assigned. These tables miss some clones; where compared with another copy, unresolved V genes account for less than half of the shortfall, and the remainder is unexplained. D and trimming were read from the DNA, whereas the V and J calls and clone size are those reported in that table. This sample lists about 12,000 clones; about three quarters were detected once. The top ten clones comprise around 30% of the sample.

Looking up the germline V gene yields CDR1 SGHTA and CDR2 FQGTGA. Its CDR3 holds 15 amino acids, cysteine through phenylalanine. Only the CDR3 DNA is retained, 45 bases long and in frame from the first base. Trimming accounts for 4 bases at V and 8 bases at J, while the number of junction bases matched to no gene is 14. Sequenced material: peripheral blood. This clonotype originated in a human donor in a cohort sampled during active COVID-19. Recombination connected TRBV7-3 to TRBJ2-7; TRBD1 matches 7 bases in the middle. The CDR3 region has the sequence CASSSGQASLEKQYF. In nucleotides, the sequence is TGTGCCAGCAGCTCAGGACAGGCTTCCTTGGAAAAGCAGTACTTC.